One T cell receptor beta chain is described in this entry. V was clipped by 8 bases and J by 2 bases, with 12 bases between them. This CDR3 is built from 13 residues. Germline V gene lookup returns CDR1 SNHLY and CDR2 FYNNEI. This sample stems from a study of blood T cell repertoires in COVID-19. Study-level information: Collection of acute and convalescent COVID-19 samples took place in the United States, Italy and Spain. PBMCs, B-cell-depleted T cells, or T cells were the source of the cDNA or gDNA that made up the material.

Only in-frame clones appear in the TCRdb table, and some are missing; sequencing was by immunoSEQ multiplex PCR. Of about 220,000 clones listed, 80% are singletons. This clonotype was sampled from a human donor in a cohort sampled during active COVID-19. The sequenced sample was peripheral blood. This chain connects TRBV2 to TRBJ2-5, with D possibly matching TRBD2 (5 bases). CDR3 DNA: TGTGCCAGCGAGAAGGAGGAACAAGAGACCCAGTACTTC. It is translated as CASEKEEQETQYF.